This TCR beta chain was found in a study of cytomegalovirus exposure and HLA in healthy donors. Study overall: There were 88 million or so unique TCRs (from HLA-typed donors) in an early data release. General observations from the study: Reports indicated that the classifier achieved high specificity and sensitivity in diagnosing cytomegalovirus status. 150 or so TCR beta chains were listed as cytomegalovirus-associated.

In germline, CDR1 is SGHTA, CDR2 FQGNSA. V gave up 6 bases and J gave up 7 bases; unmatched junction bases: 4. This CDR3 region has 14 residues. This PCR relied on a set of 60 Vbeta primers and 13 Jbeta primers. Data came from immunoSEQ multiplex PCR; TCRdb stores just in-frame clones and leaves some out. Of about 90,000 clones in the sample, about three fifths were seen once. This clone was recorded a few times. Its antigen is undetermined. The chain links TRBV7-2 to TRBJ1-6; 9 bases line up with TRBD1. The TCR was taken from a woman aged 30 to 39 in good health and CMV-seropositive. Material for sequencing was PBMCs. CDR3 protein: CASRGGTGNSPLHF. The CDR3 DNA is TGTGCCAGCAGGGGTGGGACAGGGAATTCACCCCTCCACTTT.